The 25 T cell receptor beta chains given below trace back to one sample, sequenced in a study of shared T cell receptors in the human thymus. TCRdb's copy holds only in-frame clones and misses some; the assay was immunoSEQ multiplex PCR. The sample holds about 710,000 clones, around 87% seen once. These data are also associated with another study on human thymus T cells.

Sequencing input: thymocytes. These receptor sequences come from a boy less than two years old with a congenital heart defect.

As DNA, the CDR3 is TGTGCCAGCCAGAAGGGACTGGAATCGGTCTACGAGCAGTACTTC. As protein: CASQKGLESVYEQYF. J is TRBJ2-7 and V is TRBV28, with D perhaps matching TRBD2 (6 bases). V lost 8 bases, J lost 3 bases, and 20 bases lay in between. Germline V CDR1 and CDR2: MDHEN, SYDVKM. The CDR3 has 15 residues.

This chain connects TRBV11-2 to TRBJ2-7, with 14 bases that match TRBD2. This CDR3 has 17 amino acids. V lost 5 bases to trimming and J lost 1 base; unmatched junction nucleotides: 7. Germline V gives CDR1 SGHAT, CDR2 FQNNGV. The CDR3 loop is CASSRLAGGPSSYEQYF. CDR3 sequence (DNA): TGTGCCAGCAGCCGACTAGCGGGGGGGCCGTCATCCTACGAGCAGTACTTC.

The chain combines TRBV28 with TRBJ2-7; D uncertain. From germline, CDR1 is MDHEN and CDR2 SYDVKM. V was shortened by 4 bases and J by 3 bases, with 22 bases between the two germline ends. CDR3 length: 17 residues. The CDR3 DNA sequence: TGTGCCAGCAGTTCCCCTTTGGGCAGGTCCAATTACTACGAGCAGTACTTC. Its translation: CASSSPLGRSNYYEQYF.

The chain combines TRBV4-1 with TRBJ2-7; 9 bases align to TRBD2. The CDR3 is 15 residues long. CDR1 MGHRA and CDR2 YSYEKL come from the germline V gene. J lost 2 bases, V lost 2 bases, and 4 bases had no gene match. The CDR3 bases are TGCGCCAGCAGCCAACGGCTAGCGGGGACCTACGAGCAGTACTTC. Translated, it gives CASSQRLAGTYEQYF.

For the CDR3, the DNA is TGTGCCAGCAGCTTAGGGTTGGGCCTAGCGGGGGGGCCAGATACGCAGTATTTT. It codes for CASSLGLGLAGGPDTQYF. V gene TRBV11-3 combines with J gene TRBJ2-3; 12 bases align to TRBD2. The length of the CDR3 is 18 residues. From germline, CDR1 is SGHNT and CDR2 YENEEA. V gave up 1 base and J gave up 4 bases; unmatched junction bases: 9.

The rearrangement joins TRBV5-6 to TRBJ2-5; the match to TRBD2 covers 12 bases. CDR1 SGHDT and CDR2 YYEEEE come from the germline V gene. This CDR3 has 15 residues. J was trimmed by 4 bases and V by 7 bases; bases with no gene match: 8. This CDR3 reads CASGPGLAGSETQYF. In DNA, the CDR3 is TGTGCCAGCGGCCCGGGACTAGCGGGTTCAGAGACCCAGTACTTC. The whole variable domain, filled in from reference TRBV5-6 and TRBJ2-5, reads DAGVTQSPTHLIKTRGQQVTLRCSPKSGHDTVSWYQQALGQGPQFIFQYYEEEERQRGNFPDRFSGHQFPNYSSELNVNALLLGDSALYLCASGPGLAGSETQYFGPGTRLLVL.

The chain joins TRBV7-2 to TRBJ1-5, with D perhaps matching TRBD1 (5 bases). Trimming took 0 bases from V and 2 from J, leaving 14 bases between them. CDR1 and CDR2 from the germline V gene are SGHTA and FQGNSA. The CDR3 totals 17 residues. CDR3 in amino acids: CASSLAGSRGRNQPQHF. The CDR3 DNA is TGTGCCAGCAGCTTAGCGGGGTCTAGGGGTCGCAATCAGCCCCAGCATTTT.

The chain links TRBV13 to TRBJ2-3; 14 nucleotides match TRBD2. Germline CDR1 PRHDT, CDR2 FYEKMQ (reference sequence). CDR3 length: 16 amino acids. With V trimmed by 4 bases and J by 4 bases, 4 bases remained unmatched. This CDR3 reads CASSSRLAGGPDTQYF. The CDR3 bases are TGTGCCAGCAGCTCCAGACTAGCGGGGGGGCCAGATACGCAGTATTTT. Variable domain in full (rest from reference TRBV13 and TRBJ2-3): AAGVIQSPRHLIKEKRETATLKCYPIPRHDTVYWYQQGPGQDPQFLISFYEKMQSDKGSIPDRFSAQQFSDYHSELNMSSLELGDSALYFCASSSRLAGGPDTQYFGPGTRLTVL.

J is TRBJ2-3 and V is TRBV19; D possibly corresponds to TRBD2 (5 bases). The CDR3 spans 13 residues. Germline assignment: CDR1 LNHDA and CDR2 SQIVND (reference sequence). Deletions cut 8 bases from V and 2 bases from J, with 11 bases between. CDR3 bases: TGTGCCAGTTTCCGGGATTACACAGATACGCAGTATTTT. Translating it yields CASFRDYTDTQYF.

The chain recombines TRBV9 with TRBJ2-3; 10 bases map to TRBD2. The germline V gene encodes CDR1 SGDLS and CDR2 YYNGEE. The trim removed 0 bases at V and 5 bases at J, leaving 3 bases unmatched. The CDR3 loop spans 15 amino acids. As DNA, the CDR3 is TGTGCCAGCAGCGTAGGACTAGCGGGTGGAGATACGCAGTATTTT. This gives the protein CASSVGLAGGDTQYF.

This clone was seen a handful of times. This chain links TRBV5-6 with TRBJ1-2; the D is unclear. The CDR3 is made up of 15 amino acids. V was pared by 3 bases and J by 4 bases, with 16 bases between. Per germline, CDR1 SGHDT and CDR2 YYEEEE. The CDR3 DNA sequence: TGTGCCAGCAGCTCCCGATGGGCCACTAGCTATGGCTACACCTTC. It codes for CASSSRWATSYGYTF.

The chain carries TRBV7-9 and TRBJ2-5; 8 bases are shared with TRBD1. V lost 5 bases, J lost 5 bases, and 10 bases stayed unmatched. The CDR3 totals 15 residues. Per the germline V gene, CDR1 is SEHNR and CDR2 is FQNEAQ (reference sequence). CDR3 DNA sequence: TGTGCCAGCAGCCCCAGGGGGCCTGGCGAGGAGACCCAGTACTTC. Translated, it gives CASSPRGPGEETQYF.

This clone has a handful of counts. The chain has TRBV6-1 and TRBJ1-5, with D possibly being TRBD1 (5 bases). Trimming took off 6 bases at V and 3 bases at J, with 12 bases between the two ends. Germline CDR1 and CDR2: MNHNS and SASEGT. This CDR3 spans 14 amino acids. The CDR3 is CASRGATSNQPQHF. In DNA, the CDR3 is TGTGCCAGCAGAGGGGCCACCTCCAATCAGCCCCAGCATTTT.

The chain has TRBV28 and TRBJ1-1; 8 nucleotides match TRBD1. Germline-derived CDR1 and CDR2 are MDHEN and SYDVKM. V trimming: 5 bases; J trimming: 3 bases; junction bases outside the gene matches: 8. The CDR3 runs to 15 residues. CDR3 sequence: CASSPRTGRDTEAFF. Here the CDR3 DNA reads TGTGCCAGCAGTCCCCGGACAGGGCGGGACACTGAAGCTTTCTTT.

As DNA, the CDR3 is TGTGCCAGCAGCTTAGACCGGGCTTGGGAGACAGATACGCAGTATTTT. It is translated as CASSLDRAWETDTQYF. The chain couples TRBV11-2 to TRBJ2-3; D might be TRBD2 (5 bases). Germline V CDR1 and CDR2: SGHAT, FQNNGV. V was shortened by 0 bases and J by 3 bases, with 13 bases between the two germline ends. CDR3 length: 16 residues. The full variable domain, with the rest looked up from reference TRBV11-2 and TRBJ2-3, is EAGVAQSPRYKIIEKRQSVAFWCNPISGHATLYWYQQILGQGPKLLIQFQNNGVVDDSQLPKDRFSAERLKGVDSTLKIQPAKLEDSAVYLCASSLDRAWETDTQYFGPGTRLTVL.

This rearrangement joins TRBV27 to TRBJ1-5; no reliable D call. This CDR3 has 13 residues. V was shortened by 7 bases and J by 0 bases, with 7 bases between the two germline ends. CDR1 is MNHEY and CDR2 is SMNVEV in the germline V gene (reference sequence). Written as DNA, the CDR3 is TGTGCCAGCAACTGCTATAGCAATCAGCCCCAGCATTTT. Translating gives CASNCYSNQPQHF.

A word on this clone: Germline is not matched at one junction end, which may reflect a read error. CDR3 amino acids: CASSQASGNEDTGELFF. The CDR3 DNA reads as TGCGCCAGCAGTCAAGCTAGCGGGAACGAGGACACCGGGGAGCTGTTTTTT. V usage is TRBV4-1 and J usage is TRBJ2-2, with 9 bases lining up with TRBD2. The CDR3 consists of 17 residues. Germline CDR1 reads MGHRA; CDR2 reads YSYEKL.

The chain is built from TRBV30 and TRBJ1-2; 8 bases are a match to TRBD1. The CDR3 totals 14 residues. Germline assignment: CDR1 GTSNPN and CDR2 SVGIG (reference sequence). Unmatched junction bases numbered 8, after V lost 4 bases and J lost 4 bases. The CDR3 coding sequence is TGTGCCTGGACTCACAGGGGGAAGATCTATGGCTACACCTTC. The encoded protein is CAWTHRGKIYGYTF.

This rearrangement joins TRBV10-1 to TRBJ1-6; D uncertain. The CDR3 contains 14 residues. Trimming removed 4 bases at V and 7 bases at J, with 11 bases between. CDR1 and CDR2 (germline): WNHNN, SYGVQD (reference sequence). CDR3 protein: CASSGMGANSPLHF. As DNA, the CDR3 is TGCGCCAGCAGTGGAATGGGAGCAAATTCACCCCTCCACTTT.

This clone occurred once. The chain joins TRBV9 to TRBJ1-4, with TRBD1 as a possible D gene (5 bases). Germline CDR1 is SGDLS and CDR2 is YYNGEE. Trimming removed 3 bases from V and 8 bases from J, with 11 bases in between. CDR3 length: 13 residues. CDR3 DNA: TGTGCCAGCAGCGGAAGGGGCCAAGAAAAACTGTTTTTT. Protein product: CASSGRGQEKLFF.

The DNA for the CDR3 is TGTGCCAGTAGTATAACTTGGAACACTGAAGCTTTCTTT. Amino acid sequence: CASSITWNTEAFF. The J gene is TRBJ1-1, the V gene TRBV19; D ambiguous. V lost 2 bases, J lost 1 base, and 5 bases lay in between. The CDR3 is 13 residues long. The germline gives CDR1 LNHDA, CDR2 SQIVND (reference sequence). The variable domain in full, with the rest retrieved from reference TRBV19 and TRBJ1-1, is DGGITQSPKYLFRKEGQNVTLSCEQNLNHDAMYWYRQDPGQGLRLIYYSQIVNDFQKGDIAEGYSVSREKKESFPLTVTSAQKNPTAFYLCASSITWNTEAFFGQGTRLTVV.

The V and J genes are TRBV13 and TRBJ2-1; TRBD1 aligns across 7 bases. Germline CDR1 PRHDT, CDR2 FYEKMQ (reference sequence). V gave up 5 bases and J gave up 4 bases; unmatched junction bases: 17. This CDR3 region has 18 residues. The CDR3 reads CASSPEFTGTADYNEQFF. CDR3 nucleotides: TGTGCCAGCAGCCCCGAATTTACCGGGACAGCGGATTACAATGAGCAGTTCTTC.

This chain connects TRBV7-9 to TRBJ1-2; D might be TRBD1 (5 bases). V was clipped by 5 bases and J by 1 base, with 17 bases between them. From germline, CDR1 is SEHNR and CDR2 FQNEAQ (reference sequence). The CDR3 length is 16 residues. CDR3 nucleotide sequence: TGTGCCAGCAGCCAAGCGGGAAGCCAGGGTAACTATGGCTACACCTTC. Its protein product is CASSQAGSQGNYGYTF. Based on the CDR3 plus reference TRBV7-9 and TRBJ1-2, the full variable domain is DTGVSQNPRHKITKRGQNVTFRCDPISEHNRLYWYRQTLGQGPEFLTYFQNEAQLEKSRLLSDRFSAERPKGSFSTLEIQRTEQGDSAMYLCASSQAGSQGNYGYTFGSGTRLTVV.

This sequence joins TRBV27 and TRBJ2-1; possible D gene TRBD1, 5 bases. Trimming pared 6 bases from V and 0 bases from J, leaving 12 bases between. This CDR3 region has 15 residues. Per the germline V gene, CDR1 is MNHEY and CDR2 is SMNVEV (reference sequence). CDR3 bases: TGTGCCAGCAGGCTAGGGGCTAGCTCCTACAATGAGCAGTTCTTC. This sequence encodes CASRLGASSYNEQFF.

The J gene is TRBJ1-5, the V gene TRBV6-1; 8 bases align to TRBD1. This CDR3 has 16 residues. Germline trimming cut 4 bases from V and 2 bases from J; bases unmatched to any gene: 7. From germline, CDR1 is MNHNS and CDR2 SASEGT. CDR3 coding DNA: TGTGCCAGCAGTGCCCCGACAGGGGAAGGCAATCAGCCCCAGCATTTT. Protein product: CASSAPTGEGNQPQHF.